The next 2 T cell receptor beta chains were all read from a single sample in a study of T cells in Graves' hyperthyroidism and ophthalmopathy. RNA transcripts provided the source from which TCR beta CDR3 regions were amplified. Researchers ran a first-round RT-PCR on the TCR CDR3 using the HTBI primer set. TCRdb recomputed calls from the multiplex PCR reads with MiXCR, one row per CDR3 protein. The sample records around 500,000 distinct CDR3 sequences, 22% being singletons. The specimen was blood. Receptors originate from a woman aged 70-85 years with Graves' ophthalmopathy.

The chain carries TRBV12-3 or TRBV12-4 and TRBJ1-2; D is unresolved. The CDR3 has 12 amino acids. The V end lost 8 bases, the J end lost 2 bases, and 9 bases lay between the germline ends. DNA of the CDR3: TGTGCCAGCGCGGGAAGCAACTATGGCTACACCTTC. Its translation is CASAGSNYGYTF.

There are many counts of this clonotype. The chain links TRBV7-9 to TRBJ2-1; 13 bases line up with TRBD2. CDR1 and CDR2 (germline): SEHNR, FQNEAQ (reference sequence). The V and J ends lost 5 bases and 8 bases, in that order; junction bases with no gene match: 9. This CDR3 has 16 amino acids. The CDR3 DNA follows: TGTGCCAGCAGCCTCGGGACTAGCGGGATTAAAGATGAGCAGTTCTTC. Amino acids: CASSLGTSGIKDEQFF.